The 17 T cell receptor beta chains reported below all come from one sample, sequenced in a study of identical twins. In TCRdb, the 5' RACE reads were re-called with MiXCR into one record per CDR3 protein. The sample holds 1.5 million to 2 million distinct CDR3 sequences, more than 30% seen once. Material: cord blood. The source is a newborn girl in good health.

This clonotype has just a few counts. This chain links TRBV6-1 with TRBJ2-4; possibly TRBD1 for D (5 bases). Germline values: CDR1 MNHNS, CDR2 SASEGT. The CDR3 loop spans 15 amino acids. V was pared by 3 bases and J by 0 bases, with 9 bases between. The CDR3 reads CASSESGRAKNIQYF. The CDR3 region has the DNA TGTGCCAGCAGTGAGTCAGGGCGAGCCAAAAACATTCAGTACTTC.

The V and J genes are TRBV2 and TRBJ2-1; D unresolved. CDR1 and CDR2 (germline): SNHLY, FYNNEI. This CDR3 is built from 13 residues. V dropped 6 bases and J dropped 6 bases, with 12 bases sitting between them. CDR3 residues: CASRVLPANEQFF. DNA for the CDR3: TGTGCCAGCAGAGTACTGCCCGCCAATGAGCAGTTCTTC.

In this sample, this clonotype turned up many times. This chain uses TRBV27 with TRBJ1-5; 10 bases are a match to TRBD1. This CDR3 is built from 13 residues. Trimming removed 4 bases from V and 6 bases from J; junction bases left unmatched: 0. Germline values: CDR1 MNHEY, CDR2 SMNVEV (reference sequence). The CDR3 protein is CASSWDRGQPQHF. In nucleotides, the CDR3 is TGTGCCAGCAGTTGGGACAGGGGTCAGCCCCAGCATTTT.

The table lists this clonotype with a few counts. The chain employs TRBV12-3 or TRBV12-4 and TRBJ2-1, with TRBD1 identical over 9 bases. The DNA end favors TRBJ2-7, so the J call may be wrong. The CDR3 loop spans 16 amino acids. The DNA of the CDR3 is TGTGCCAGCAGTTCAACGGGACAGGGCCCCTACAATGAGCAGTACTTC. Translated: CASSSTGQGPYNEQYF.

This clonotype was detected ten times or more. V is TRBV7-2 and J is TRBJ1-5; perhaps TRBD1 as D (5 bases). Germline values: CDR1 SGHTA, CDR2 FQGNSA. This CDR3 has 15 residues. V was cut by 1 base and J by 3 bases, with 10 bases left in between. The CDR3 DNA reads TGTGCCAGCAGCTTAGGCACAGGAACCAATCAGCCCCAGCATTTT. Translating gives CASSLGTGTNQPQHF. Combining the CDR3 with reference TRBV7-2 and TRBJ1-5 gives the whole variable domain GAGVSQSPSNKVTEKGKDVELRCDPISGHTALYWYRQSLGQGLEFLIYFQGNSAPDKSGLPSDRFSAERTGGSVSTLTIQRTQQEDSAVYLCASSLGTGTNQPQHFGDGTRLSIL.

The genes are TRBV30 and TRBJ2-4; the D is unclear. The last part of the DNA fits TRBJ2-7 better; the J call may be wrong. The germline V gene has CDR1 GTSNPN and CDR2 SVGIG (reference sequence). This CDR3 has 13 residues. CDR3 in DNA: TGTGCCTGGAGTGCCCGGGCTTCCTACGAGCAGTACTTC. It translates to CAWSARASYEQYF.

This clonotype occurred many times. The chain joins TRBV27 to TRBJ1-2, with unresolved D. V was trimmed by 0 bases and J by 4 bases, leaving 6 bases between them. The CDR3 covers 13 residues. From germline, CDR1 is MNHEY and CDR2 SMNVEV (reference sequence). The DNA for the CDR3 is TGTGCCAGCAGTTTATCGAGGGCCTATGGCTACACCTTC. Translated: CASSLSRAYGYTF.

The chain links TRBV5-1 to TRBJ2-4; either TRBD1 or TRBD2 may fit D (5 bases each). The CDR3 length is 15 residues. CDR1 is SGHRS, CDR2 YFSETQ, per germline. V lost 4 bases to trimming and J lost 4 bases, with 15 bases between them. The CDR3 bases are TGCGCCAGCAGCGGAACAGAGGGGCCTAAAAACATTCAGTACTTC. Translating it yields CASSGTEGPKNIQYF.

CDR3 nucleotides: TGTGCCAGCAGCCAGTTCGGACAGATGGGGATCTACGAGCAGTACTTC. Translating gives CASSQFGQMGIYEQYF. The chain links TRBV4-2 to TRBJ2-4; TRBD1 might be the D (6 bases). The DNA matches TRBJ2-7 better at its end, which makes the J call doubtful. Germline CDR1 is LGHNA and CDR2 is YNFKEQ. The CDR3 consists of 16 residues.

A remark on this clonotype: An end of the junction does not agree with germline; a read error may underlie this. The rearrangement uses TRBV19 and TRBJ1-5, with D hard to call. This CDR3 comprises 15 residues. CDR1 LNHDA and CDR2 SQIVND come from the germline V gene (reference sequence). CDR3 nucleotides: TGTGCCAGTAGCATGTACGGGCATAGCAGTCAGCCCCAGCATTTT. This sequence encodes CASSMYGHSSQPQHF. The full variable domain, with the rest looked up from reference TRBV19 and TRBJ1-5, is DGGITQSPKYLFRKEGQNVTLSCEQNLNHDAMYWYRQDPGQGLRLIYYSQIVNDFQKGDIAEGYSVSREKKESFPLTVTSAQKNPTAFYLCASSMYGHSSQPQHFGDGTRLSIL.

This clonotype has at least ten counts. The V gene is TRBV4-2, the J gene TRBJ2-3; 13 bases match TRBD2. The CDR3 runs 16 residues. Germline lookup yields CDR1 LGHNA and CDR2 YNFKEQ. Germline trimming cut 3 bases from V and 4 bases from J; bases unmatched to any gene: 4. The CDR3 DNA sequence: TGTGCCAGCAGCCACGGACTAGCGGGAGCACCAGATACGCAGTATTTT. Amino acid sequence: CASSHGLAGAPDTQYF.

The V and J genes are TRBV7-9 and TRBJ2-1; D might be TRBD1 (5 bases). Deletions cut 2 bases from V and 10 bases from J, with 21 bases between. CDR1 SEHNR and CDR2 FQNEAQ come from the germline V gene (reference sequence). The CDR3 extends over 16 amino acids. The CDR3, as DNA: TGTGCCAGCAGCTTATATGGGGTGACAGTCTCCTACGAGCAGTTCTTC. Its protein product is CASSLYGVTVSYEQFF.

The rearrangement links TRBV2 to TRBJ2-5, with D possibly TRBD2 on 5 matching bases. The DNA end lines up better with TRBJ2-7; the J call may be wrong. There are 14 residues in the CDR3. Germline V CDR1 and CDR2: SNHLY, FYNNEI. In DNA form, the CDR3 reads TGTGCCAGCAGGATGCGCGGGTTGGACTACGAGCAGTACTTC. This sequence encodes CASRMRGLDYEQYF.

The chain carries TRBV7-9 and TRBJ2-5; D tentatively reads TRBD1 or TRBD2 (5 bases each). V was clipped by 2 bases and J by 11 bases, with 24 bases between them. The CDR3 runs to 16 residues. The V gene's germline CDR1 is SEHNR and CDR2 FQNEAQ (reference sequence). The CDR3 bases are TGTGCCAGCAGCTTATCCCTAGCCGGGGCCTACAATGAGCAGTACTTC. Translation gives CASSLSLAGAYNEQYF.

The gene calls are TRBV6-5 and TRBJ2-7, with D perhaps assigned TRBD1 or TRBD2 (5 bases each). The CDR3 extends over 13 amino acids. The germline CDR1 and CDR2 sequences are MNHEY and SVGAGI. V lost 6 bases to trimming and J lost 4 bases, with 13 bases between them. CDR3 sequence: CASSLATEYEQYV. DNA for the CDR3: TGTGCCAGCAGCTTAGCGACAGAGTACGAGCAGTACGTC.

This clonotype was seen ten or more times. The J gene is TRBJ1-2, the V gene TRBV7-2; TRBD1 matches at 8 bases. The CDR3 has 14 residues. Per germline, CDR1 SGHTA and CDR2 FQGNSA. Trimming at V came to 5 bases and at J to 5 bases, leaving 7 bases not matched to a gene. The CDR3 sequence is CASSPYWTGYGYTF. The CDR3 DNA reads TGTGCCAGCAGCCCTTATTGGACAGGGTATGGCTACACCTTC.

The chain couples TRBV19 to TRBJ2-4; tentative D call: TRBD1 (6 bases). Gene TRBJ2-7 matches the end of the DNA better, so the J call may be wrong. The length of the CDR3 is 15 residues. Germline CDR1 reads LNHDA; CDR2 reads SQIVND (reference sequence). In nucleotides, the CDR3 is TGTGCCAGTAGTACGACTGACAGGCGATCCTACGAGCAGTACTTC. Its translation: CASSTTDRRSYEQYF.